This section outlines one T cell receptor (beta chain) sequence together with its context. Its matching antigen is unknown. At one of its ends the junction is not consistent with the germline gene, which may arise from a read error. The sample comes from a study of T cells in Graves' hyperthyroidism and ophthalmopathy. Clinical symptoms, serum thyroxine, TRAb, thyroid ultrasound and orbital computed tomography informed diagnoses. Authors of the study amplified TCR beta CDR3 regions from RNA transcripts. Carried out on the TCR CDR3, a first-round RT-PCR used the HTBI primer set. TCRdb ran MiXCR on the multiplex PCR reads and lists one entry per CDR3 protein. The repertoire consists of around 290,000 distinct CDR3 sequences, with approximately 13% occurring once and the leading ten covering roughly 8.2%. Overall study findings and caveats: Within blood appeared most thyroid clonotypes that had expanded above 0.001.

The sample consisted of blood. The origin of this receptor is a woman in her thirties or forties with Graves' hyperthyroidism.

CDR3 loop: CASSPPSSATPQVTRYF. The DNA of the CDR3 is TGTGCCAGCTCACCACCGTCTAGCGCGACACCCCAGGTTACGCGGTATTTT. This chain links TRBV11-2 with TRBJ2-3, with a weak D call TRBD2 (6 bases). Germline V gives CDR1 SGHAT, CDR2 FQNNGV. There are 17 residues in the CDR3.